This T cell receptor beta chain was recovered during a study of cytomegalovirus exposure and HLA in healthy donors. PCR primers comprised 60 Vbeta and 13 Jbeta primers. Using immunoSEQ multiplex PCR, the repertoire was profiled, and TCRdb retains in-frame clones only, with some absent. The sample includes about 150,000 clones, roughly four fifths of them seen just once. This CDR3 contains 13 residues. Trimming removed 4 bases from V and 2 bases from J; junction bases left unmatched: 0. The germline V gene encodes CDR1 LNHDA and CDR2 SQIVND (reference sequence). The sequenced material came from PBMCs. The V gene is TRBV19, the J gene TRBJ1-1; 8 bases are a match to TRBD1. This clonotype was obtained from a woman aged 45 to 65 in good health and CMV-seropositive. CDR3 residues: CASSTGGNTEAFF. The CDR3 region has the DNA TGTGCCAGTAGTACAGGGGGCAACACTGAAGCTTTCTTT.